The T cell receptor (beta chain) described here comes from a study of vaccination effects on CD4 cells after COVID-19. In the study overall: Subjects were given two BNT162b2 or mRNA-1273 vaccine doses.

As to this clone: The antigen is unknown.

The germline V gene encodes CDR1 SGHRS and CDR2 YFSETQ. Trimming removed 4 bases at V and 5 bases at J, with 15 bases between. The length of the CDR3 is 15 residues. Before sequencing took place, the ViraFEST assay used viral peptide pools to expand antigen-specific CD4+ T cells. The authors isolated CD4+ T cells after more than eight days of culture. Vaccinated recipients, who were negative for nucleocapsid antibodies, had no history of SARS-CoV-2 infection. Cultures used around 1.8 million PBMC per well, approximately 10 IU/ml IL-2 and around 10 ug/ml peptides. Half-medium changes using IL-2 medium occurred on days 3 and 7. Method: immunoSEQ multiplex PCR; TCRdb's copy keeps in-frame clones and lacks some. Counted here are roughly 35,000 clones, 60% to 75% occurring once; the ten biggest clones make up around 25%.

This receptor was obtained from a human donor who received a COVID-19 vaccine. The gene calls are TRBV5-1 and TRBJ1-4; D possibly corresponds to TRBD1 (5 bases). This material consisted of CD4+ T cells from PBMCs cultured with HCoV-OC43 spike peptides, taken before COVID-19 vaccination. Stated subset: HCoV-OC43 spike overlapping peptide pool stimulation. In DNA form, the CDR3 reads TGCGCCAGCAGCCGGGACGGAGACCGAAATGAAAAACTGTTTTTT. It specifies CASSRDGDRNEKLFF.